A selection of T cell receptor beta chains follows, all from one sample in a study of T cells in Graves' hyperthyroidism and ophthalmopathy. MiXCR, applied by TCRdb to the multiplex PCR reads, yields one record per CDR3 protein. Counted here are about 380,000 distinct CDR3 sequences, less than 20% occurring once; the ten biggest clones make up 40%. What was sequenced was blood. The receptors stem from a man between 18 and 35 years old with Graves' ophthalmopathy. CDR3s include the opening cysteine and the closing phenylalanine or tryptophan. The D gene is left open where the match is weak. Rows give clone size only sometimes, using once, few, many, or a class for an expanded clone.

>-|many|TRBJ2-2|TRBV13
CASSSSQGKSGELFF
TGTGCCAGCAGCTCAAGTCAGGGGAAGAGCGGGGAGCTGTTTTTT
>-|few|TRBJ1-2|TRBV20-1
CSGTGGYGYTF
TGCAGTGGGACGGGCGGGTATGGCTACACCTTC
>-|-|TRBJ1-3|TRBV9
CASSVERRRGPFENTIYF
TGTGCCAGCAGCGTAGAACGTCGGAGGGGACCGTTTGAAAACACCATATATTTT
>-|-|TRBJ1-5|TRBV5-6
CASSLKAGRGDQPQHF
TGTGCCAGCAGCTTGAAGGCGGGGCGGGGTGATCAGCCCCAGCATTTT
>-|-|TRBJ2-1|TRBV3-1
CASSTMAGYNEQFF
TGTGCCAGCAGCACAATGGCGGGCTACAATGAGCAGTTCTTC
>TRBD1|few|TRBJ1-1|TRBV9
CASSPLRDRERAFF
TGTGCCAGCAGCCCCCTTCGGGACAGGGAACGAGCTTTCTTT
>TRBD2|many|TRBJ2-5|TRBV9
CASSYTRGGETQYF
TGTGCCAGCAGCTACACTAGGGGAGGGGAGACCCAGTACTTC
>-|many|TRBJ1-1|TRBV6-5
CASSYYGGMNTEAFF
TGTGCCAGCAGTTACTACGGAGGGATGAACACTGAAGCTTTCTTT
>-|few|TRBJ2-3|TRBV6-2/TRBV6-3
CASRDTDTQYF
TGTGCCAGCAGAGACACAGATACGCAGTATTTT
>TRBD2|few|TRBJ2-3|TRBV9
CASSVGVAGSTDTQYF
TGTGCCAGCAGCGTAGGGGTAGCGGGGAGCACAGATACGCAGTATTTT
>-|many|TRBJ2-3|TRBV6-5
CASSYRGDGTDTQYF
TGTGCCAGCAGTTACAGGGGCGATGGCACAGATACGCAGTATTTT
>-|-|TRBJ1-5|TRBV19
CASIWVSVARKPQHF
TGTGCCAGTATATGGGTTTCGGTGGCGAGAAAGCCCCAGCATTTT
>TRBD1|-|TRBJ1-2|TRBV10-3
CAISVGTGGYTLYGYTF
TGTGCCATCAGTGTCGGGACAGGGGGTTATACCCTCTATGGCTACACCTTC
>TRBD2|many|TRBJ2-7|TRBV3-1
CASSQDGLDYEQYF
TGTGCCAGCAGCCAAGATGGACTAGACTACGAGCAGTACTTC
>-|-|TRBJ2-2|TRBV9
CASSVEGHPRTGELFF
TGTGCCAGCAGCGTAGAAGGACACCCCCGCACCGGGGAGCTGTTTTTT
>-|-|TRBJ1-4|TRBV6-5
CASSYIGTGDEKLFF
TGTGCCAGCAGTTACATCGGGACGGGGGATGAAAAACTGTTTTTT
>-|-|TRBJ2-1|TRBV20-1
CSARRGASHNEQFF
TGCAGTGCTAGAAGGGGGGCCAGCCACAATGAGCAGTTCTTC
>TRBD2|-|TRBJ2-1|TRBV6-6
CASSYSMGGGANEQFF
TGTGCCAGCAGTTACTCGATGGGCGGGGGGGCCAATGAGCAGTTCTTC
>-|-|TRBJ1-2|TRBV19
CASSIDRGDYGYTF
TGTGCCAGTAGTATAGACAGAGGCGACTATGGCTACACCTTC
>-|-|TRBJ2-2|TRBV5-1
CASSRQASGELFF
TGCGCCAGCAGCCGACAGGCCTCCGGGGAGCTGTTTTTT
>-|few|TRBJ1-3|TRBV5-1
CASNFGGTRSGNTIYF
TGCGCCAGCAACTTTGGTGGGACCCGCTCTGGAAACACCATATATTTT
>TRBD2|-|TRBJ2-3|TRBV2
CASSEAPSGRTMWPDTQYF
TGTGCCAGCAGTGAAGCGCCTAGCGGGAGGACGATGTGGCCAGATACGCAGTATTTT
>TRBD1|many|TRBJ2-7|TRBV6-1
CASSYAAGTGSYEQYF
TGTGCCAGCAGTTACGCGGCCGGGACAGGGTCCTACGAGCAGTACTTC
>-|-|TRBJ1-2|TRBV11-2
CASSLIRGGYTF
TGTGCCAGCAGCTTAATCAGGGGAGGCTACACCTTC
>-|few|TRBJ1-2|TRBV5-6
CASSPDSLSGYTF
TGTGCCAGCAGCCCGGACAGCCTTTCGGGCTACACCTTC
>TRBD1|-|TRBJ2-7|TRBV15
CATSREGTGRTYEQYF
TGTGCCACCAGCAGAGAGGGGACAGGGAGAACCTACGAGCAGTACTTC
>-|many|TRBJ1-1|TRBV20-1
CSGLRVHTEAFF
TGCAGTGGGCTCAGGGTTCACACTGAAGCTTTCTTT
>-|many|TRBJ2-7|TRBV7-8
CASSSDRPYEQYF
TGTGCCAGCAGTTCCGACAGGCCCTACGAGCAGTACTTC
>-|many|TRBJ2-1|TRBV5-5
CASSQHTGSSSYNEQFF
TGTGCCAGCAGCCAGCATACAGGGTCAAGCTCCTACAATGAGCAGTTCTTC
>-|many|TRBJ1-2|TRBV3-1
CASSQDSENYGYTF
TGTGCCAGCAGCCAGGACAGCGAAAACTATGGCTACACCTTC
>TRBD2|-|TRBJ2-3|TRBV19
CASRRLAGVDTQYF
TGTGCCAGTAGGAGACTAGCGGGGGTGGATACGCAGTATTTT
>TRBD1|many|TRBJ1-1|TRBV12-5
CASGIGTVNTEAFF
TGTGCTAGTGGGATCGGGACAGTGAACACTGAAGCTTTCTTT
>-|-|TRBJ1-5|TRBV28
CASSSPGQGGGQPQHF
TGTGCCAGCAGTTCCCCGGGGCAGGGCGGCGGACAGCCCCAGCATTTT
>TRBD1|-|TRBJ1-1|TRBV2
CASSQAGTGGEAFF
TGTGCCAGCAGCCAAGCCGGGACAGGGGGGGAAGCTTTCTTT
>-|-|TRBJ2-7|TRBV9
CASSVSPASYEQYF
TGTGCCAGCAGCGTATCCCCGGCGTCCTACGAGCAGTACTTC
>TRBD2|many|TRBJ2-1|TRBV4-1
CASSHSSGGAGEQFF
TGCGCCAGCAGCCACTCTAGCGGGGGGGCCGGCGAGCAGTTCTTC
>-|few|TRBJ1-5|TRBV7-9
CASSLGTSDNQPQHF
TGTGCCAGCAGCTTAGGGACATCGGATAATCAGCCCCAGCATTTT
>-|few|TRBJ2-1|TRBV19
CASSIDGEVSIYNEQFF
TGTGCCAGTAGTATAGATGGAGAGGTCAGTATATACAATGAGCAGTTCTTC
>TRBD1|-|TRBJ1-1|TRBV7-3
CASSEPGQGARTEAFF
TGTGCCAGCAGCGAACCGGGACAGGGGGCTCGCACTGAAGCTTTCTTT
>-|-|TRBJ1-3|TRBV19
CASSFRGAGNTIYF
TGTGCCAGTAGTTTCAGGGGTGCCGGAAACACCATATATTTT
>-|many|TRBJ2-7|TRBV7-9
CASSLTRDYEQYF
TGTGCCAGCAGCTTAACGCGAGACTACGAGCAGTACTTC
>-|many|TRBJ1-2|TRBV20-1
CSARDLSGIVDGYTF
TGCAGTGCTAGAGACCTCTCTGGGATAGTGGATGGCTACACCTTC
>TRBD2|many|TRBJ2-3|TRBV6-1
CASRDPGGNTDTQYF
TGTGCCAGCAGAGATCCGGGGGGGAACACAGATACGCAGTATTTT
>-|few|TRBJ1-5|TRBV6-1
CASSPLPGSNQPQHF
TGTGCCAGCAGTCCCCTCCCGGGGAGCAATCAGCCCCAGCATTTT
>-|-|TRBJ2-7|TRBV6-5
CASKVTDGGYEQYF
TGTGCCAGCAAGGTTACGGACGGGGGATACGAGCAGTACTTC
>-|-|TRBJ2-1|TRBV24-1
CATSEGSVAEQFF
TGTGCCACCAGTGAAGGATCGGTGGCTGAGCAGTTCTTC
>-|many|TRBJ1-2|TRBV6-1
CASRTGRNGYTF
TGTGCCAGCAGGACAGGCAGGAATGGCTACACCTTC
>-|many|TRBJ2-7|TRBV20-1
CSANPHEQYF
TGCAGTGCCAACCCCCACGAGCAGTACTTC
>-|many|TRBJ1-5|TRBV28
CASSLVSSNQPQHF
TGTGCCAGCAGTTTAGTCTCAAGCAATCAGCCCCAGCATTTT
>TRBD1|-|TRBJ2-5|TRBV5-6
CASSYGTGLIYF
TGTGCCAGCAGCTATGGGACAGGGTTGATTTACTTC
>TRBD1|-|TRBJ2-7|TRBV10-1
CASSPGQGLREQYF
TGCGCCAGCAGTCCGGGACAGGGGTTGAGGGAGCAGTACTTC
>TRBD1|-|TRBJ1-3|TRBV18
CASSDGTGAGNTIYF
TGTGCCAGCTCGGACGGGACAGGGGCCGGAAACACCATATATTTT
>-|many|TRBJ2-1|TRBV5-1
CASSLDWSRTYNEQFF
TGCGCCAGCAGCTTGGACTGGAGTAGGACCTACAATGAGCAGTTCTTC